The T cell receptor beta chain under discussion was sequenced for a study of blood T cell repertoires in COVID-19. Clones were sequenced by immunoSEQ multiplex PCR, and TCRdb holds only the in-frame ones, with some missing. The table lists 100,000 to 150,000 clones, over 60% of them singletons. Per germline, CDR1 SNHLY and CDR2 FYNNEI. CDR3 size: 15 residues. V lost 4 bases and J lost 0; bases outside the gene matches: 2. This clone was detected only a few times. The material sequenced was peripheral blood. The clonotype comes from a woman in her 70s with acute or convalescent COVID-19. This rearrangement joins TRBV2 to TRBJ1-4; 7 bases line up with TRBD1. The CDR3 nucleotides are TGTGCCAGCAGTGTACAGGGGACAACTAATGAAAAACTGTTTTTT. Protein: CASSVQGTTNEKLFF. The variable domain in full, with the rest retrieved from reference TRBV2 and TRBJ1-4, is EPEVTQTPSHQVTQMGQEVILRCVPISNHLYFYWYRQILGQKVEFLVSFYNNEISEKSEIFDDQFSVERPDGSNFTLKIRSTKLEDSAMYFCASSVQGTTNEKLFFGSGTQLSVL.